The rows below give T cell receptor beta chains drawn from one sample of a study of blood T cell repertoires in COVID-19. The data were produced by immunoSEQ multiplex PCR, yet TCRdb's version contains in-frame clones alone and is incomplete. The repertoire has 400,000 or so clones, approximately 91% of them found once; the top ten carry around 1.9%. The sequencing sample was made of PBMCs or T cells enriched from blood (not recorded which). These receptors came from a woman aged 40 to 50 with acute COVID-19. CDR3s leave out the opening cysteine and the closing phenylalanine or tryptophan. The order of the fields is V gene, J gene, CDR3 protein.

>TRBV6-5|TRBJ1-6
ASSYSGTQNSPLH
>TRBV5-1|TRBJ1-6
ASSLDRGQDSPLH
>TRBV5-1|TRBJ2-7
ASSLATLPTYEQY
>TRBV19|TRBJ1-1
ASRAESGQKAF
>TRBV19|TRBJ1-4
ASSIMQGTEKLF
>TRBV7-9|TRBJ1-2
ASSLDGQGARGYT
>TRBV11-2|TRBJ2-3
ASSSGGPADTQY
>TRBV9|TRBJ2-1
ASSVRGTPYGDEQF
>TRBV2|TRBJ1-5
ASSVDREGNQPQH
>TRBV27|TRBJ2-7
ASSPGLVYEQY
>TRBV6-6|TRBJ1-1
ASKESTGGTEAF
>TRBV11-2|TRBJ1-5
ASSRGRGQDQPQH
>TRBV10-2|TRBJ1-2
ASSESGGYGYT
>TRBV15|TRBJ1-1
ATSRGQGGDTEAF
>TRBV2|TRBJ1-1
ASSVTGGNTEAF
>TRBV3-1/TRBV3-2|TRBJ2-1
ASSRRTSGGEQF
>TRBV7-2|TRBJ2-7
ASSSHRGLVLYEQY
>TRBV2|TRBJ2-3
ASSDGRRSTDTQY